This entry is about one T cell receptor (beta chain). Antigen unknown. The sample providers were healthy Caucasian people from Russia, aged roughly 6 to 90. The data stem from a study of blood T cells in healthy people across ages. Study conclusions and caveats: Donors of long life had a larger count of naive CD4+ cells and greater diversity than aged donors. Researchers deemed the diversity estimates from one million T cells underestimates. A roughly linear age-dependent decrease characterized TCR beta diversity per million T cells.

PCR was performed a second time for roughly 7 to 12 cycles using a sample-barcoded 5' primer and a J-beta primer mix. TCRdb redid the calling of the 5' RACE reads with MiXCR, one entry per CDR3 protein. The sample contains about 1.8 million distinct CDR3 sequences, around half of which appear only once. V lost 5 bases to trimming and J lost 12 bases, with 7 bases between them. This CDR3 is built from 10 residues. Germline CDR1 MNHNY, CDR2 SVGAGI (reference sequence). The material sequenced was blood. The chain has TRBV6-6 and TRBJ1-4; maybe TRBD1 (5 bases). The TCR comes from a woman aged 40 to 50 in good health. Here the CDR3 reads CASSQGELFF. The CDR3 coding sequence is TGTGCCAGCAGTCAGGGTGAACTGTTTTTT.